These T cell receptor beta chains were read from a single sample in a study of blood T cell repertoires in COVID-19. Some clones are missing from TCRdb's copy, which holds only in-frame ones; the method was immunoSEQ multiplex PCR. Seen here are a few hundred thousand clones, 70% to 90% observed once, and the top ten hold around 3.1%. Specimen: peripheral blood. These receptors all stem from a man in his sixties with acute or convalescent COVID-19. Both conserved end residues are part of each CDR3. The order of the fields is D gene, V gene, clone size, J gene, CDR3 protein, CDR3 DNA. A D gene is named only where the DNA matches it firmly. Clone size is given for some rows only: seen once, a few or many times, or a class if the clone is expanded.

D: .; V: TRBV6-6; size: .; J: TRBJ2-7; CDR3: CASNLGNSYEQYF; DNA: TGTGCCAGCAACCTCGGGAACTCCTACGAGCAGTACTTC
D: .; V: TRBV11-2; size: once; J: TRBJ2-1; CDR3: CASSPLANEQFF; DNA: TGTGCCAGCAGCCCCCTAGCAAATGAGCAGTTCTTC
D: TRBD2; V: TRBV5-6; size: .; J: TRBJ2-1; CDR3: CASSFSGGAKVANEQFF; DNA: TGTGCCAGCAGCTTTAGCGGGGGGGCCAAGGTCGCCAATGAGCAGTTCTTC
D: .; V: TRBV2; size: .; J: TRBJ2-2; CDR3: CASREQGPTGELFF; DNA: TGTGCCAGCAGGGAACAGGGCCCCACCGGGGAGCTGTTTTTT
D: TRBD1; V: TRBV7-9; size: .; J: TRBJ2-1; CDR3: CASSLALSFRDREYNEQFF; DNA: TGTGCCAGCAGCTTAGCGCTTAGCTTCCGGGACAGGGAGTACAATGAGCAGTTCTTC
D: TRBD2; V: TRBV3-1/TRBV3-2; size: .; J: TRBJ2-5; CDR3: CASSQRRGGVETQYF; DNA: TGTGCCAGCAGCCAAAGGCGGGGGGGCGTAGAGACCCAGTACTTC
D: TRBD2; V: TRBV3-1/TRBV3-2; size: .; J: TRBJ2-1; CDR3: CASSSRLARSDEQFF; DNA: TGTGCCAGCAGCTCCCGACTAGCCAGGTCGGATGAGCAGTTCTTC
D: .; V: TRBV5-1; size: .; J: TRBJ1-5; CDR3: CASTPTGISNQPQHF; DNA: TGCGCCAGCACCCCGACAGGAATTAGCAATCAGCCCCAGCATTTT
D: .; V: TRBV3-1/TRBV3-2; size: .; J: TRBJ1-1; CDR3: CASSQDFRVWSEAFF; DNA: TGTGCCAGCAGCCAAGACTTCAGGGTTTGGTCTGAAGCTTTCTTT
D: .; V: TRBV19; size: .; J: TRBJ2-5; CDR3: CASSTYRDQETQYF; DNA: TGTGCCAGTAGTACGTACAGGGACCAAGAGACCCAGTACTTC
D: .; V: TRBV18; size: .; J: TRBJ2-1; CDR3: CASSPPKTALSNEQFF; DNA: TGTGCCAGCTCACCACCTAAGACAGCCCTTAGCAATGAGCAGTTCTTC
D: TRBD2; V: TRBV30; size: .; J: TRBJ2-1; CDR3: CAWSALAGVSYNEQFF; DNA: TGTGCCTGGAGTGCCCTAGCGGGGGTCTCCTACAATGAGCAGTTCTTC
D: .; V: TRBV3-1/TRBV3-2; size: .; J: TRBJ2-6; CDR3: CASSQRAGGGTIGANVLTF; DNA: TGTGCCAGCAGCCAAAGGGCAGGGGGAGGAACGATCGGGGCCAACGTCCTGACTTTC
D: .; V: TRBV6-5; size: .; J: TRBJ1-6; CDR3: CASSYSGPPYNSPLHF; DNA: TGTGCCAGCAGTTACTCTGGGCCCCCCTATAATTCACCCCTCCACTTT
D: TRBD1; V: TRBV19; size: once; J: TRBJ2-3; CDR3: CASSPRTGRSDTQYF; DNA: TGTGCCAGTAGTCCCCGGACAGGCAGGTCCGATACGCAGTATTTT
D: .; V: TRBV9; size: .; J: TRBJ1-1; CDR3: CASSGMASEAFF; DNA: TGTGCCAGCAGCGGTATGGCCTCTGAAGCTTTCTTT
D: .; V: TRBV5-4; size: .; J: TRBJ2-3; CDR3: CASQHLRESTDTQYF; DNA: TGTGCCAGCCAACACTTACGGGAAAGCACAGATACGCAGTATTTT
D: .; V: TRBV4-3; size: .; J: TRBJ1-4; CDR3: CASSRQGATNEKLFF; DNA: TGCGCCAGCAGTCGCCAGGGTGCAACTAATGAAAAACTGTTTTTT
D: .; V: TRBV5-1; size: .; J: TRBJ2-7; CDR3: CASSLMRGEAGEQYF; DNA: TGCGCCAGCAGCCTAATGCGGGGAGAGGCAGGGGAGCAGTACTTC
D: TRBD2; V: TRBV5-1; size: .; J: TRBJ2-5; CDR3: CASSTSGGTKETQYF; DNA: TGCGCCAGCAGTACTAGCGGGGGTACTAAAGAGACCCAGTACTTC
D: TRBD2; V: TRBV7-8; size: .; J: TRBJ2-5; CDR3: CASSLEREEETQYF; DNA: TGTGCCAGCAGCTTAGAGCGGGAGGAAGAGACCCAGTACTTC
D: .; V: TRBV3-1/TRBV3-2; size: .; J: TRBJ2-2; CDR3: CASSQDLSQRRVPGELFF; DNA: TGTGCCAGCAGCCAAGATCTATCCCAGCGGAGGGTCCCCGGGGAGCTGTTTTTT
D: .; V: TRBV11-2; size: .; J: TRBJ1-2; CDR3: CASSLERANYGYTF; DNA: TGTGCCAGCAGCTTAGAGAGGGCTAACTATGGCTACACCTTC
D: TRBD1; V: TRBV6-1; size: .; J: TRBJ1-5; CDR3: CASSGRGTGVEVSNQPQHF; DNA: TGTGCCAGCAGTGGCCGGGGGACAGGGGTTGAAGTCAGCAATCAGCCCCAGCATTTT
D: .; V: TRBV7-9; size: few; J: TRBJ1-2; CDR3: CASSLVGRVYGYTF; DNA: TGTGCCAGCAGCTTAGTTGGCAGGGTCTATGGCTACACCTTC
D: TRBD1; V: TRBV9; size: once; J: TRBJ2-7; CDR3: CASSVVGTGSEQYF; DNA: TGTGCCAGCAGCGTAGTTGGGACAGGGAGTGAGCAGTACTTC
D: .; V: TRBV24-1; size: once; J: TRBJ2-1; CDR3: CATSVGSSYNEQFF; DNA: TGTGCCACCAGTGTTGGGAGCTCCTACAATGAGCAGTTCTTC
D: .; V: TRBV4-1; size: many; J: TRBJ1-5; CDR3: CASSQDSGETRGNQPQHF; DNA: TGCGCCAGCAGCCAAGATTCAGGGGAAACGAGGGGCAATCAGCCCCAGCATTTT
D: .; V: TRBV5-1; size: many; J: TRBJ1-4; CDR3: CASSPERGTNEKLFF; DNA: TGCGCCAGCAGCCCGGAGAGGGGGACTAATGAAAAACTGTTTTTT
D: .; V: TRBV11-3; size: .; J: TRBJ2-1; CDR3: CASSSGLSRQFF; DNA: TGTGCCAGCAGCTCGGGACTGTCTCGGCAGTTCTTC
D: TRBD2; V: TRBV11-1; size: .; J: TRBJ2-2; CDR3: CASSLPSGGMSGELFF; DNA: TGTGCCAGCAGCTTACCAAGCGGGGGGATGTCCGGGGAGCTGTTTTTT
D: .; V: TRBV3-1/TRBV3-2; size: .; J: TRBJ2-5; CDR3: CASSQGEAGQETQYF; DNA: TGTGCCAGCAGCCAAGGGGAGGCGGGCCAAGAGACCCAGTACTTC
D: .; V: TRBV21-1; size: .; J: TRBJ1-5; CDR3: CASSRLPRTGNQPQHF; DNA: TGTGCCAGCAGCAGACTTCCAAGGACAGGAAATCAGCCCCAGCATTTT
D: TRBD1; V: TRBV19; size: .; J: TRBJ1-4; CDR3: CASRPGQGREKLFF; DNA: TGTGCCAGTAGACCGGGACAGGGAAGAGAAAAACTGTTTTTT
D: .; V: TRBV19; size: .; J: TRBJ2-1; CDR3: CASRQTGKNEQFF; DNA: TGTGCCAGTAGGCAAACAGGGAAGAATGAGCAGTTCTTC
D: .; V: TRBV7-8; size: .; J: TRBJ2-7; CDR3: CASSLGGDSSYEQYF; DNA: TGTGCCAGCAGCTTGGGGGGTGACAGCTCCTACGAGCAGTACTTC
D: .; V: TRBV3-1/TRBV3-2; size: .; J: TRBJ2-7; CDR3: CASSHLGLEQYF; DNA: TGTGCCAGCAGCCACCTGGGGCTTGAGCAGTACTTC
D: .; V: TRBV5-1; size: .; J: TRBJ1-2; CDR3: CASSLGRGIYGYTF; DNA: TGCGCCAGCAGCTTGGGACGGGGGATTTATGGCTACACCTTC
D: TRBD1; V: TRBV11-2; size: .; J: TRBJ1-6; CDR3: CASSLTGDGSYNSPLHF; DNA: TGTGCCAGCAGCCTTACAGGGGACGGCTCCTATAATTCACCCCTCCACTTT
D: .; V: TRBV5-4; size: once; J: TRBJ1-1; CDR3: CASSLAGGYTEAFF; DNA: TGTGCCAGCAGCTTGGCCGGGGGGTACACTGAAGCTTTCTTT
D: .; V: TRBV10-1; size: .; J: TRBJ2-5; CDR3: CASSIDIQETQYF; DNA: TGCGCCAGCAGTATCGACATACAAGAGACCCAGTACTTC
D: TRBD2; V: TRBV28; size: .; J: TRBJ2-1; CDR3: CASRSGETYNEQFF; DNA: TGTGCCAGCAGAAGCGGGGAAACCTACAATGAGCAGTTCTTC